The next 9 T cell receptor beta chains were all read from a single sample in a study of blood T cell repertoires in COVID-19. TCRdb keeps only in-frame clones here, not all; method: immunoSEQ multiplex PCR. This table holds over 100,000 clones, around 81% found once. Sequenced input: peripheral blood. These receptors all stem from a human donor in a cohort sampled during active COVID-19.

The rearrangement links TRBV28 to TRBJ2-5, with 11 bases matching TRBD2. The germline V gene encodes CDR1 MDHEN and CDR2 SYDVKM. V lost 3 bases to trimming and J lost 1 base; unmatched junction nucleotides: 10. The CDR3 sequence is 18 residues long. The CDR3 nucleotides are TGTGCCAGCAGTTTTCGGCCCGGGACTAGCGGACCCCAAGAGACCCAGTACTTC. It translates to CASSFRPGTSGPQETQYF.

A few counts support this clone. J is TRBJ2-7 and V is TRBV7-2, with 8 bases fitting TRBD1. The ends lost 1 base at V and 6 bases at J; junction bases unmatched: 8. Germline CDR1 SGHTA, CDR2 FQGNSA. The CDR3 contains 15 residues. The DNA for the CDR3 is TGTGCCAGCAGCTTAGTCCCCACAGGGGGTTCCGAGCAGTACTTC. Encoded protein: CASSLVPTGGSEQYF.

V is TRBV7-2 and J is TRBJ1-2; D gene unclear. Germline values: CDR1 SGHTA, CDR2 FQGNSA. The CDR3 is 15 residues long. With 1 base removed from V and 0 bases from J, the gap between germline ends came to 9 bases. The CDR3 DNA reads TGTGCCAGCAGCTTAGGTGGCAGTTCTAACTATGGCTACACCTTC. The encoded protein is CASSLGGSSNYGYTF.

V is TRBV11-2 and J is TRBJ1-1; D may be TRBD1 (5 bases). Trimming stripped 5 bases from V and 9 bases from J, with 13 bases between. Germline-derived CDR1 and CDR2 are SGHAT and FQNNGV. The CDR3 contains 12 residues. As DNA, the CDR3 is TGTGCCAGCAGCCAAATGGGACTGAAAGCTTTCTTT. Translated, it gives CASSQMGLKAFF.

V and J are TRBV28 and TRBJ1-2; 11 bases agree with TRBD1. V was pared by 6 bases and J by 8 bases, with 11 bases of the junction left unmatched. Germline V gene lookup returns CDR1 MDHEN and CDR2 SYDVKM. This CDR3 spans 15 amino acids. CDR3 sequence reads: CASRLRDRGSGGYTF. CDR3 nucleotide sequence: TGTGCCAGCAGGCTAAGGGACAGGGGGAGTGGAGGCTACACCTTC.

This chain links TRBV10-3 with TRBJ2-7, with 9 bases identical to TRBD2. CDR1 ENHRY and CDR2 SYGVKD come from the germline V gene. V trimming: 4 bases; J trimming: 4 bases; junction bases outside the gene matches: 5. The CDR3 runs to 14 residues. The chain's CDR3 is CAISAISGRYEQYF. CDR3 DNA: TGTGCCATCAGTGCGATTAGCGGGAGATACGAGCAGTACTTC.

The chain employs TRBV7-6 and TRBJ1-2; D may be TRBD1 (5 bases). With 6 bases removed from V and 6 bases from J, the gap between germline ends came to 23 bases. Germline V CDR1 and CDR2: SGHVS, FNYEAQ. The CDR3 extends over 16 amino acids. The CDR3 here is CASRNLRRRGVNGYTF. The DNA of the CDR3 is TGTGCCAGCAGGAACCTCCGGCGGAGGGGTGTGAATGGCTACACCTTC.

The chain employs TRBV13 and TRBJ2-7, with TRBD1 identical over 8 bases. This CDR3 has 13 residues. Germline V gene data show CDR1 as PRHDT and CDR2 as FYEKMQ (reference sequence). Trimming at V came to 3 bases and at J to 7 bases, leaving 5 bases not matched to a gene. The CDR3 DNA sequence: TGTGCCAGCAGCTTCCAGGGGGCCCGGGAGCAGTACTTC. This gives the protein CASSFQGAREQYF.

The V and J genes are TRBV11-2 and TRBJ2-1, with TRBD2 as a possible D gene (6 bases). The V end was cut by 0 bases, the J end by 6 bases, with 9 bases between. Germline V gives CDR1 SGHAT, CDR2 FQNNGV. The CDR3 runs 14 residues. The CDR3 is CASSLERGSNEQFF. The CDR3 DNA reads as TGTGCCAGCAGCTTAGAGCGGGGTAGCAATGAGCAGTTCTTC.